This T cell receptor beta chain was identified in a study of T cell changes during pregnancy in multiple sclerosis. Profiled with immunoSEQ multiplex PCR; TCRdb holds only in-frame clones, not every one. The table records tens of thousands of clones, 85% to 90% of them present only once. CDR3 size: 16 residues. V lost 0 bases to trimming and J lost 1 base, with 11 bases between them. Germline CDR1 and CDR2: SGDLS and YYNGEE. This TCR was sampled from a female donor in good health, enrolled as a control in a pregnancy study. The chain is built from TRBV9 and TRBJ1-3, with D unresolved. The source material was peripheral blood, sampled in the first trimester of pregnancy. The CDR3 DNA sequence: TGTGCCAGCAGCGTAGGGTCTGGCCAGTCTGGAAACACCATATATTTT. It codes for CASSVGSGQSGNTIYF.